The T cell receptor (beta chain) under discussion was sequenced for a study of cytomegalovirus exposure and HLA in healthy donors. General study results and limits: Being indistinguishable, some V segments were excluded, TRBV6-2 and TRBV6-3 among them.

PCR involved 60 Vbeta and 13 Jbeta primers. Data came from immunoSEQ multiplex PCR; TCRdb stores just in-frame clones and leaves some out. The table lists 200,000 to 250,000 clones, under 80% of them singletons. This CDR3 spans 16 amino acids. V was pared by 0 bases and J by 10 bases, with 16 bases between. CDR1 MNHEY and CDR2 SVGAGI come from the germline V gene. Notes on this clone: Its antigen is unidentified.

This TCR was recovered from a woman aged 25 to 45 in good health and CMV-seronegative. What was sequenced was PBMCs. This chain joins TRBV6-5 and TRBJ1-6, with no clear D. The CDR3 protein is CASSYSGVLEMSPLHF. The CDR3 nucleotides are TGTGCCAGCAGTTACTCCGGTGTCCTGGAGATGTCACCCCTCCACTTT.